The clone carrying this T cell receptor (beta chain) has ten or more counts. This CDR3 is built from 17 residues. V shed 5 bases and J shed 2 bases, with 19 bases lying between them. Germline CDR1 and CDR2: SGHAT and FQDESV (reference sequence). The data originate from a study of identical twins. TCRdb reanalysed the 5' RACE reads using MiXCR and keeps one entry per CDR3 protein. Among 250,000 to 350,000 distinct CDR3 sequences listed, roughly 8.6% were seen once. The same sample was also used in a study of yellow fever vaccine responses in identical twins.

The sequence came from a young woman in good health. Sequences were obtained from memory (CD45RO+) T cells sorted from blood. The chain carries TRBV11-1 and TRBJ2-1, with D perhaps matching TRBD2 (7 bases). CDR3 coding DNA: TGTGCCAGCAGCCCTTCGTCGGGCGGGGGCACCTACAATGAGCAGTTCTTC. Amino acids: CASSPSSGGGTYNEQFF.